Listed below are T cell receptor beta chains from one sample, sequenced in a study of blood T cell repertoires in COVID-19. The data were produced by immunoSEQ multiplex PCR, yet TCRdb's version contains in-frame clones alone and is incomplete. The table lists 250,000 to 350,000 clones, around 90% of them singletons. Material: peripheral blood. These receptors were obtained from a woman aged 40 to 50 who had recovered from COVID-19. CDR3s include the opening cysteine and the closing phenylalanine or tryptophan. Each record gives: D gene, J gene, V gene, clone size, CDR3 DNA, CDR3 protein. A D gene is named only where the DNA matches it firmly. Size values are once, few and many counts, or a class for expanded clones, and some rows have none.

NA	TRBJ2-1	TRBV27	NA	TGTGCCAGCAGTAGGGCGGGAAACAATGAGCAGTTCTTC	CASSRAGNNEQFF
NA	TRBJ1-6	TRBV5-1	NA	TGCGCCAGCAGCTTGGGGGAACGGGGGGCTACAGGGTCACCCCTCCACTTT	CASSLGERGATGSPLHF
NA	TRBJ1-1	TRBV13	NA	TGTGCCAGCAGCCCACTACAGGGTTCGGCGACTGAAGCTTTCTTT	CASSPLQGSATEAFF
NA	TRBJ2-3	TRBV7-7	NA	TGTGCTAGCAGCCCGGGAGCGGGCCGCACAGATACGCAGTATTTT	CASSPGAGRTDTQYF
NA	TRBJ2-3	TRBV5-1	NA	TGCGCCAGCAGCGGCCTCCCGGGGAACACAGATACGCAGTATTTT	CASSGLPGNTDTQYF
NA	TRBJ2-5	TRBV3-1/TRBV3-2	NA	TGTGCCAGCAGCCAGCTACCCGAGCAAGAGACCCAGTACTTC	CASSQLPEQETQYF
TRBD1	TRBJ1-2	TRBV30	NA	TGTGCCTGGAGCCAGGGGGCCGCTGGCTACACCTTC	CAWSQGAAGYTF
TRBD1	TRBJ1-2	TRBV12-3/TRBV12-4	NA	TGTGCCAGCGGGCGGACAGGGGGCTATGGCTACACCTTC	CASGRTGGYGYTF
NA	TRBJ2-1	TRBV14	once	TGTGCCAGCAGCCAAGACGGCTTTCGGAGGTTCTTC	CASSQDGFRRFF
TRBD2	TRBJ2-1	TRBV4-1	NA	TGCGCCAGCAGCCAAGAGGCGGGAGCCTATGAGCAGTTCTTC	CASSQEAGAYEQFF